The subject of this entry is one T cell receptor beta chain. Its specificity is unknown. CDR3 length: 15 amino acids. Per the germline V gene, CDR1 is SGHAT and CDR2 is FQNNGV. V lost 4 bases to trimming and J lost 6 bases; unmatched junction nucleotides: 10. These data come from a study of cytomegalovirus exposure and HLA in healthy donors. General study points: Further analysis was carried out later, and it showed several of the most significant clusters appearing linked to common viral pathogens.

Primers: 60 Vbeta forward and 13 Jbeta reverse. Repertoires were generated with immunoSEQ multiplex PCR, while TCRdb's copy carries only in-frame clones and drops some. The sample carries 120,000 or so clones, over 60% recorded once. The clonotype comes from a woman between 40 and 55 years old in good health and CMV-seronegative. V usage is TRBV11-2 and J usage is TRBJ2-5, with TRBD1 matching over 8 bases. Specimen: PBMCs. DNA for the CDR3: TGTGCCAGCAGCTGGGGCCCCCAGGGGGCGAAGACCCAGTACTTC. This encodes CASSWGPQGAKTQYF. Supplemented by reference TRBV11-2 and TRBJ2-5, the full variable domain reads EAGVAQSPRYKIIEKRQSVAFWCNPISGHATLYWYQQILGQGPKLLIQFQNNGVVDDSQLPKDRFSAERLKGVDSTLKIQPAKLEDSAVYLCASSWGPQGAKTQYFGPGTRLLVL.